What follows describes a single TCR beta chain. Germline V gives CDR1 MNHEY, CDR2 SMNVEV (reference sequence). The V gene end was trimmed by 2 bases and the J gene end by 5 bases; junction bases not matched to a gene: 7. The CDR3 extends over 16 amino acids. This sample was taken from a study of cytomegalovirus exposure and HLA in healthy donors. The PCR made use of 60 Vbeta and 13 Jbeta primers. TCRdb's table, derived via immunoSEQ multiplex PCR, lists solely in-frame clones and lacks some. The repertoire holds about 190,000 clones, roughly 70% seen once, with less than 2% in the top ten. This TCR derives from a woman in her 30s in good health and CMV-seronegative. This chain uses TRBV27 with TRBJ2-3; 10 nucleotides agree with TRBD2. Sequences were obtained from PBMCs. CDR3 loop: CASSLLASGSVDTQYF. The CDR3 region has the DNA TGTGCCAGCAGTTTACTGGCTAGCGGGAGTGTAGATACGCAGTATTTT.